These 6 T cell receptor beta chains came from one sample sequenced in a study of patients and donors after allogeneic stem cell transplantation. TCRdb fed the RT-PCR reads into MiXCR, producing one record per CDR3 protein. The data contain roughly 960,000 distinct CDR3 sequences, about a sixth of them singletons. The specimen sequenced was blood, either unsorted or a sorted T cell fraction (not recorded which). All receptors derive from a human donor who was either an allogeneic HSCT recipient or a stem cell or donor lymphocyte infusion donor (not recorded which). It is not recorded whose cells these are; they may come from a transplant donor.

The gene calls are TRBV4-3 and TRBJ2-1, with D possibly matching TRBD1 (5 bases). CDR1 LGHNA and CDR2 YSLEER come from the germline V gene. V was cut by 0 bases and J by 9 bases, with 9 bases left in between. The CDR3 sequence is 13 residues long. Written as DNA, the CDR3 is TGCGCCAGCAGCCAAGAGATAGGGGCTGAGCAGTTCTTC. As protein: CASSQEIGAEQFF.

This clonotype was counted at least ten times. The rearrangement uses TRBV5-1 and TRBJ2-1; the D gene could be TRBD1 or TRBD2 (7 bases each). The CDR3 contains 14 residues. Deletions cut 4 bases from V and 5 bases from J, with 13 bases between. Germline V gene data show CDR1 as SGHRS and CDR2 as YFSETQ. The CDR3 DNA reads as TGCGCCAGCAGCCCAGCGGGACAGAACAATGAGCAGTTCTTC. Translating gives CASSPAGQNNEQFF.

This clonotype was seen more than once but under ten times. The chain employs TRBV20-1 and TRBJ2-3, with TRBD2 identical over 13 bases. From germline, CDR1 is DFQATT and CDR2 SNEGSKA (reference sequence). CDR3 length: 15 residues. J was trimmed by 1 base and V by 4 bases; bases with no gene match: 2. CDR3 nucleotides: TGCAGTGCTACGGGGACTAGCGGGGGCACAGATACGCAGTATTTT. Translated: CSATGTSGGTDTQYF.

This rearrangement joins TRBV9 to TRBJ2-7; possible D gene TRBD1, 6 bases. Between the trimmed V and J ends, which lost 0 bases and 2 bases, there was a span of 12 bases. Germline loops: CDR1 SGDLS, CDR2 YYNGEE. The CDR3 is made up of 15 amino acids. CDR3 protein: CASSVATGYTYEQYF. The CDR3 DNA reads TGTGCCAGCAGCGTAGCTACAGGGTACACCTACGAGCAGTACTTC.

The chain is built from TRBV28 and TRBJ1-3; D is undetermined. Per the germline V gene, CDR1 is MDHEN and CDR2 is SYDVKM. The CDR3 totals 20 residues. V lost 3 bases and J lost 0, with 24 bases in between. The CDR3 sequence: CASSFRRRVRAAASGNTIYF. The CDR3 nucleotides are TGTGCCAGCAGTTTTCGGCGTAGAGTGAGGGCAGCAGCCTCTGGAAACACCATATATTTT.

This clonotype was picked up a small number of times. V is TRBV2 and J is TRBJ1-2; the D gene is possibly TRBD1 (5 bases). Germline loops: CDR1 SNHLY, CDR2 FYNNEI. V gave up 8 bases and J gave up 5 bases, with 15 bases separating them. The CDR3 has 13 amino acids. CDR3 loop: CASVGRVGYGYTF. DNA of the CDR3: TGTGCCAGCGTTGGCAGGGTGGGGTATGGCTACACCTTC.